This paragraph reports one TCR beta chain. The data originate from a study of blood T cell repertoires in COVID-19. As for the study in general: COVID-19 samples collected from the United States, Italy and Spain covered acute and convalescent phases.

Per the germline V gene, CDR1 is ENHRY and CDR2 is SYGVKD. The CDR3 runs 15 residues. Germline trimming cut 6 bases from V and 3 bases from J; bases unmatched to any gene: 9. Sequenced by immunoSEQ multiplex PCR; TCRdb stores in-frame clones only, minus some. The data show around 120,000 clones, with 65% to 80% seen just once and about 0.85% held by the top ten. The clonotype was recovered from a human donor with acute or convalescent COVID-19. The donor label of this sample is uncertain. The sample was peripheral blood. The genes are TRBV10-3 and TRBJ1-1; 8 bases are a match to TRBD1. Written as DNA, the CDR3 is TGTGCCATCAGGGACAGGGTAGATGCGGACACTGAAGCTTTCTTT. It yields the protein CAIRDRVDADTEAFF.